The text below deals with one T cell receptor beta chain. Its specificity is unknown. The data were obtained in a study of CD8+ T cells in alopecia areata. TCR sequencing used cDNA made by reverse transcription of extracted RNA. TCRdb's copy holds only in-frame clones and misses some; the assay was immunoSEQ multiplex PCR. Among around 150,000 clones listed, 55% were seen once. Overall study results and limits: Normal skin's resident alphabeta T cells are also sequenced in scalp samples.

Cell sorting was applied to PBMCs, and CD4+ and CD8+ T cells were collected. The CDR3 runs to 15 residues. Germline loops: CDR1 MGHDK, CDR2 SYGVNS. Trimming took 3 bases from V and 6 from J, leaving 17 bases between them. The sample taken for sequencing was CD4+ T cells sorted from blood. This sequence was found in a human donor in good health. J is TRBJ1-1 and V is TRBV25-1; the D is unclear. The CDR3, as DNA: TGTGCCAGCAGTGATCCGGACGCGGGAGAGGCTGAAGCTTTCTTT. The encoded protein is CASSDPDAGEAEAFF.